The sequence of this T cell receptor beta chain was determined in a study of blood T cell repertoires in COVID-19. The protocol was immunoSEQ multiplex PCR, while the TCRdb copy is restricted to in-frame clones and leaves out a portion. This table has 170,000 or so clones, roughly 84% appearing once. On this clone: Within the sample, other DNA sequences also encode this same CDR3.

The sequencing sample was made of peripheral blood. This TCR was sampled from a man between 50 and 59 years old with active or convalescent COVID-19.

As DNA, the CDR3 is TGTGCCAGCAGTAACAGGGGCGGAGAGACCCAGTACTTC. This translates into CASSNRGGETQYF. The J gene is TRBJ2-5, the V gene TRBV7-2; 7 bases align to TRBD1. The CDR3 sequence is 13 residues long. With 6 bases clipped from V and 4 bases from J, the junction kept 5 bases outside the gene matches. The germline V gene has CDR1 SGHTA and CDR2 FQGNSA. The entire variable domain, with the rest obtained from reference TRBV7-2 and TRBJ2-5, is as follows: GAGVSQSPSNKVTEKGKDVELRCDPISGHTALYWYRQSLGQGLEFLIYFQGNSAPDKSGLPSDRFSAERTGGSVSTLTIQRTQQEDSAVYLCASSNRGGETQYFGPGTRLLVL.